The clone carrying this TCR beta chain showed up many times. The V gene lost 3 bases and the J gene lost 10 bases, with 9 bases spanning the gap. The CDR3 spans 10 residues. CDR1 DFQATT and CDR2 SNEGSKA come from the germline V gene (reference sequence). This entry belongs to a study of T cells in Graves' hyperthyroidism and ophthalmopathy. TCR beta CDR3 regions were amplified from RNA transcripts. Primed by the HTBI set, a first-round RT-PCR was run on the TCR CDR3. One entry per CDR3 protein, called by TCRdb with MiXCR from the multiplex PCR reads. The sample shows approximately 320,000 distinct CDR3 sequences, 16% of them seen only once.

Sample: blood. The TCR originated in a man aged 25 to 40 with Graves' hyperthyroidism. The J gene is TRBJ1-1, the V gene TRBV20-1; D ambiguous. CDR3 protein: CSASPGRAFF. The CDR3 region has the DNA TGCAGTGCTAGCCCGGGGAGAGCTTTCTTT.